This is a list of T cell receptor beta chains from one sample in a study of blood T cell repertoires in COVID-19. Profiled with immunoSEQ multiplex PCR; TCRdb holds only in-frame clones, not every one. The top ten hold roughly 7.5% of the sample, which has fewer than 200,000 clones, about four fifths seen once. The sequenced sample was peripheral blood. All receptors come from a man aged 35-49 years who had recovered from COVID-19. The CDR3 runs from the conserved cysteine through the conserved F or W.

j_call	v_call	cdr3_length	cdr3_aa
TRBJ1-5	TRBV12-5	14	CAAGTDLSNQPQHF
TRBJ2-7	TRBV7-9	14	CASTKRDSIYEQYF
TRBJ1-3	TRBV6-2/TRBV6-3	15	CASSPTGRSGNTIYF
TRBJ2-5	TRBV19	17	CASSIDPSGGVKETQYF
TRBJ2-5	TRBV5-1	15	CASKGLAGYQETQYF
TRBJ2-1	TRBV3-1/TRBV3-2	17	CASSHRREASPYNEQFF
TRBJ2-5	TRBV19	17	CASSIEGPSGVQETQYF
TRBJ2-7	TRBV5-1	17	CASSLGDPGQGYYEQYF
TRBJ1-5	TRBV19	14	CASDLGQGVPPQHF
TRBJ2-7	TRBV18	17	CASSPPGSGGDSYEQYF
TRBJ1-4	TRBV4-1	15	CASSQENTVGEKLFF